This T cell receptor (beta chain) was captured in a study of CD8 T cell repertoires and HIV-1 epitope variants. Concerning this clone itself: The antigen is undetermined.

Trimming cost V 5 bases and J 1 base; bases outside gene matches: 14. Germline CDR1 MDHEN, CDR2 SYDVKM. This CDR3 is built from 18 residues. TCRdb's copy holds only in-frame clones and misses some; the assay was immunoSEQ multiplex PCR. The sample holds thousands of clones, around 65% seen once. J is TRBJ2-1 and V is TRBV28; TRBD1 matches at 7 bases. Sequencing input: cultured CD8+ T cells derived from PBMCs. The TCR originated in a male donor with HIV. In DNA form, the CDR3 reads TGTGCCAGCAGTCAACTCTCCGGGACAGTTCGGTCCTACAATGAGCAGTTCTTC. It yields the protein CASSQLSGTVRSYNEQFF. Filled out from reference TRBV28 and TRBJ2-1, the complete variable domain reads DVKVTQSSRYLVKRTGEKVFLECVQDMDHENMFWYRQDPGLGLRLIYFSYDVKMKEKGDIPEGYSVSREKKERFSLILESASTNQTSMYLCASSQLSGTVRSYNEQFFGPGTRLTVL.